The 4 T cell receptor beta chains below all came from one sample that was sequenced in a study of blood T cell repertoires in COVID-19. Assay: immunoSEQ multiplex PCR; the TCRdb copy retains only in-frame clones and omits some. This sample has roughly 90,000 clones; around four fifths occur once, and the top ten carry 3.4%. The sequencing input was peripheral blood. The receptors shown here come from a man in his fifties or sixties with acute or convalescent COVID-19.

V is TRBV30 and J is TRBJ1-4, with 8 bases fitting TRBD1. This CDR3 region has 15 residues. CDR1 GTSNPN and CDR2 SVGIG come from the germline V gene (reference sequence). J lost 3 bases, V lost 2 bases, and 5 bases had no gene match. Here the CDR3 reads CAWSQTGGSNEKLFF. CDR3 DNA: TGTGCCTGGAGTCAAACAGGGGGTTCTAATGAAAAACTGTTTTTT.

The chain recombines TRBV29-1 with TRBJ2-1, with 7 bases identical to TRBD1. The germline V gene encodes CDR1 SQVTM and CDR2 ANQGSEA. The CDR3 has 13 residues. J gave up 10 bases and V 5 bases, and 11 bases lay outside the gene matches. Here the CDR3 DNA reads TGCAGCGTTTCCAACACAGGGGCCTTCGAGCAGTTCTTC. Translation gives CSVSNTGAFEQFF.

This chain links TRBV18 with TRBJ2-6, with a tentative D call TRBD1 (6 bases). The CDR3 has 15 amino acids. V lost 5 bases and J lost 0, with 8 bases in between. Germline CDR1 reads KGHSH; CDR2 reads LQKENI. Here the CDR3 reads CASSVGHSGANVLTF. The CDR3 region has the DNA TGTGCCAGCTCAGTGGGACACTCTGGGGCCAACGTCCTGACTTTC.

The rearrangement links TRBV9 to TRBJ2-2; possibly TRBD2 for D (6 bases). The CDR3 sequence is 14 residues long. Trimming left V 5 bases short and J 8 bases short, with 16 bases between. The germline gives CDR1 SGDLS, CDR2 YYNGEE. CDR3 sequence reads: CASSQTPGTGELFF. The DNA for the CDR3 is TGTGCCAGCAGTCAAACTCCGGGGACTGGGGAGCTGTTTTTT.